These 17 T cell receptor beta chains originate from one sample sequenced in a study of CD8 T cells in Susac syndrome. Roughly 0.45 to 1 ug RNA was reverse transcribed with random hexamers. Using its own MiXCR run on the immunoSEQ multiplex PCR reads, TCRdb lists one record per CDR3 protein. The table includes a few hundred thousand distinct CDR3 sequences, around 90% detected once. Sequencing input: CD4+ T cells from PBMCs. The receptors were gathered from a human donor with multiple sclerosis.

This chain joins TRBV6-5 and TRBJ1-1; D gene ambiguous. The V end lost 0 bases, the J end lost 3 bases, and 11 bases lay between the germline ends. CDR1 and CDR2 from the germline V gene are MNHEY and SVGAGI. This CDR3 is 15 amino acids long. CDR3 protein: CASSYSREGDTEAFF. In DNA form, the CDR3 reads TGTGCCAGCAGTTACTCACGGGAGGGCGACACTGAAGCTTTCTTT.

This sequence joins TRBV29-1 and TRBJ2-7, with unresolved D. CDR1 SQVTM and CDR2 ANQGSEA come from the germline V gene. V was cut by 6 bases and J by 2 bases, with 17 bases left in between. The CDR3 consists of 14 residues. The CDR3 DNA reads TGCAGCGTCGCCCTGAATGGCGTGCCCTACGAGCAGTACTTC. It specifies CSVALNGVPYEQYF.

This chain links TRBV7-3 with TRBJ2-3; unclear D gene. Germline V lookup: CDR1 SGHTA, CDR2 FQGTGA. This CDR3 spans 15 amino acids. Trimming took off 5 bases at V and 2 bases at J, with 14 bases between the two ends. CDR3 nucleotide sequence: TGTGCCAGCAGCCCTTCGCCCGGACCCACAGATACGCAGTATTTT. Protein product: CASSPSPGPTDTQYF.

This rearrangement joins TRBV20-1 to TRBJ2-3; D tentatively reads TRBD1 or TRBD2 (5 bases each). The CDR3 extends over 13 amino acids. Germline lookup yields CDR1 DFQATT and CDR2 SNEGSKA (reference sequence). Trimming removed 5 bases at V and 0 bases at J, with 9 bases between. CDR3: CSAWDGSTDTQYF. The CDR3, as DNA: TGCAGTGCTTGGGACGGTAGCACAGATACGCAGTATTTT.

The V call is TRBV20-1, the J call TRBJ1-2; D is perhaps TRBD1 (5 bases). This CDR3 is 13 amino acids long. V was cut by 6 bases and J by 8 bases, with 19 bases left in between. Germline CDR1 reads DFQATT; CDR2 reads SNEGSKA (reference sequence). CDR3 sequence: CSATREAAGGYTF. CDR3 nucleotide sequence: TGCAGTGCCACGAGGGAAGCGGCAGGGGGCTACACCTTC.

The chain employs TRBV29-1 and TRBJ2-7; a weak D match, TRBD2 (5 bases). The CDR3 covers 14 residues. Germline V CDR1 and CDR2: SQVTM, ANQGSEA. Between the trimmed V and J ends, which lost 6 bases and 4 bases, there was a span of 19 bases. Here the CDR3 DNA reads TGCAGCGTCCGCGGGTCTGCTGGCGGGTACGAGCAGTACTTC. It yields the protein CSVRGSAGGYEQYF.

The chain uses TRBV12-3 or TRBV12-4 and TRBJ2-7; 7 bases align to TRBD2. V dropped 7 bases and J dropped 0; count of bases not matched to a gene: 9. The CDR3 sequence is 15 residues long. The CDR3 protein is CASTSRGVSSYEQYF. The DNA of the CDR3 is TGTGCCAGCACCTCCCGGGGGGTCAGCTCCTACGAGCAGTACTTC.

The chain recombines TRBV6-5 with TRBJ2-7; D unclear. This CDR3 contains 11 residues. V lost 5 bases and J 5 bases, leaving 7 bases between the germline ends. CDR1 is MNHEY, CDR2 SVGAGI, per germline. For the CDR3, the DNA is TGTGCCAGCAGTAAATGGGACGAGCAGTACTTC. Protein: CASSKWDEQYF.

The chain is built from TRBV30 and TRBJ1-1; D unclear. The germline V gene encodes CDR1 GTSNPN and CDR2 SVGIG (reference sequence). The CDR3 length is 14 residues. Between the trimmed V and J ends, which lost 4 bases and 0 bases, there was a span of 12 bases. CDR3 sequence reads: CAWKAVLMNTEAFF. As DNA, the CDR3 is TGTGCCTGGAAGGCCGTTCTCATGAACACTGAAGCTTTCTTT.

V and J are TRBV7-2 and TRBJ2-2; unclear D gene. Germline CDR1 SGHTA, CDR2 FQGNSA. The CDR3 covers 15 residues. Trimming took off 2 bases at V and 1 base at J, with 8 bases between the two ends. The CDR3 sequence is CASSLSGQNTGELFF. The DNA for the CDR3 is TGTGCCAGCAGCTTATCCGGGCAGAACACCGGGGAGCTGTTTTTT.

This clonotype has just one count. The chain combines TRBV19 with TRBJ1-2; no clear D. V was clipped by 4 bases and J by 4 bases, with 16 bases between them. CDR3 length: 15 amino acids. The germline V gene has CDR1 LNHDA and CDR2 SQIVND (reference sequence). The CDR3 DNA follows: TGTGCCAGTAGTACCTACACCGACCCGCGCTATGGCTACACCTTC. Residues: CASSTYTDPRYGYTF. The full variable domain, rest sourced from reference TRBV19 and TRBJ1-2, is DGGITQSPKYLFRKEGQNVTLSCEQNLNHDAMYWYRQDPGQGLRLIYYSQIVNDFQKGDIAEGYSVSREKKESFPLTVTSAQKNPTAFYLCASSTYTDPRYGYTFGSGTRLTVV.

This chain links TRBV18 with TRBJ1-6; D unclear. Trimming took 3 bases from V and 6 from J, leaving 12 bases between them. The CDR3 has 15 amino acids. In germline, CDR1 is KGHSH, CDR2 LQKENI. The CDR3 nucleotides read TGTGCCAGCTCACCGGCGGCCCCGGGTAATTCACCCCTCCACTTT. Amino acids: CASSPAAPGNSPLHF.

V gene TRBV2 combines with J gene TRBJ1-5; TRBD1 might be the D (5 bases). The CDR3 is made up of 15 amino acids. Germline CDR1 and CDR2: SNHLY and FYNNEI. Between the trimmed V and J ends, which lost 7 bases and 2 bases, there was a span of 15 bases. Written as DNA, the CDR3 is TGTGCCAGCAAAGGCGTCGGGACGGGCAATCAGCCCCAGCATTTT. Protein product: CASKGVGTGNQPQHF. The full variable domain, in which reference TRBV2 and TRBJ1-5 provide the parts outside the CDR3, is EPEVTQTPSHQVTQMGQEVILRCVPISNHLYFYWYRQILGQKVEFLVSFYNNEISEKSEIFDDQFSVERPDGSNFTLKIRSTKLEDSAMYFCASKGVGTGNQPQHFGDGTRLSIL.

The V gene is TRBV20-1, the J gene TRBJ2-5, with 9 bases aligning to TRBD2. V was clipped by 6 bases and J by 5 bases; unmatched bases: 10. This CDR3 has 14 amino acids. CDR1 is DFQATT and CDR2 is SNEGSKA in the germline V gene (reference sequence). The CDR3 DNA reads as TGCAGTGCCATGGGCGGGAGGGCCCTTGAGACCCAGTACTTC. Translated, it gives CSAMGGRALETQYF.

CDR3 nucleotides: TGTGCCAGCTCCCGGACAGGGGGAAACACTGAAGCTTTCTTT. As protein: CASSRTGGNTEAFF. The V call is TRBV18, the J call TRBJ1-1, with TRBD1 matching 10 bases. CDR3 length: 14 residues. J lost 2 bases, V lost 6 bases, and 3 bases had no gene match. Germline V gives CDR1 KGHSH, CDR2 LQKENI.

This chain uses TRBV7-9 with TRBJ1-4, with D uncertain. The length of the CDR3 is 15 residues. V shed 1 base and J shed 8 bases, with 14 bases lying between them. Germline V gene sequence: CDR1 SEHNR, CDR2 FQNEAQ (reference sequence). Here the CDR3 DNA reads TGTGCCAGCAGCTTAGAATCCGGGAGTGAAGAAAAACTGTTTTTT. This translates into CASSLESGSEEKLFF.

The chain employs TRBV12-3 or TRBV12-4 and TRBJ2-6; no clear D gene. This CDR3 has 15 amino acids. V lost 0 bases and J 4 bases, leaving 7 bases between the germline ends. The CDR3 spells CASSLALAGANVLTF. The CDR3 DNA is TGTGCCAGCAGTTTAGCGCTGGCCGGGGCCAACGTCCTGACTTTC.